This paragraph reports one T cell receptor (beta chain). Its antigen is not known. The data were taken from a study of CD8 T cell repertoires and HIV-1 epitope variants. On the study more broadly: Separate wells received one of Twenty-five Gag or Nef variant peptides. Controls included no peptide, Ebola AY9 epitope, and a CMV, EBV, flu pool.

Profiling relied on immunoSEQ multiplex PCR, and the TCRdb table lists in-frame clones only, not all of them. The profile covers fewer than 6,500 clones, with approximately 70% appearing a single time and about 40% taken by the ten largest. Notes on the study in general: This assay reports beta chains of antigen-expanded cells, not T cell function. About 5 clonotypes recognized Nef KF9, one HW9, none TAALDMSHF.

Per germline, CDR1 PRHDT and CDR2 FYEKMQ (reference sequence). The V and J ends lost 0 bases and 6 bases respectively, with 8 bases between them. This CDR3 region has 13 residues. Sequencing was done on a sample of cultured CD8+ T cells derived from PBMCs. The rearrangement uses TRBV13 and TRBJ1-1; D uncertain. This TCR was recovered from a male donor with HIV. CDR3 DNA: TGTGCCAGCAGCTTAGGAGGTCTGGCTGAAGCTTTCTTT. The encoded protein is CASSLGGLAEAFF.